This TCR beta chain derives from a study of CD4+ T cells in melanoma. Produced via immunoSEQ multiplex PCR; TCRdb's table is partial and in-frame only. Found here are 13,000 to 15,000 clones, over 80% of them singletons; the top ten hold about 6%. General study results and limits: Diverse differentiation states were reported for melanoma neoantigen-specific CD4+ T cells.

This clone has only one observation. The antigen remains undetermined. The receptor was isolated from a human donor with melanoma. The sequenced sample consisted of cells from a culture (not recorded whether cultured in vitro).

As DNA, the CDR3 is TGTGCCAGCAGCGTGAGTGCCTCCTACGAGCAGTACTTC. Its translation is CASSVSASYEQYF. This chain connects TRBV5-6 to TRBJ2-7, with D unclear. The CDR3 runs 13 residues. Trimming shortened V by 4 bases and J by 0 bases, and 8 bases separated the two germline ends. CDR1 is SGHDT, CDR2 YYEEEE, per germline.